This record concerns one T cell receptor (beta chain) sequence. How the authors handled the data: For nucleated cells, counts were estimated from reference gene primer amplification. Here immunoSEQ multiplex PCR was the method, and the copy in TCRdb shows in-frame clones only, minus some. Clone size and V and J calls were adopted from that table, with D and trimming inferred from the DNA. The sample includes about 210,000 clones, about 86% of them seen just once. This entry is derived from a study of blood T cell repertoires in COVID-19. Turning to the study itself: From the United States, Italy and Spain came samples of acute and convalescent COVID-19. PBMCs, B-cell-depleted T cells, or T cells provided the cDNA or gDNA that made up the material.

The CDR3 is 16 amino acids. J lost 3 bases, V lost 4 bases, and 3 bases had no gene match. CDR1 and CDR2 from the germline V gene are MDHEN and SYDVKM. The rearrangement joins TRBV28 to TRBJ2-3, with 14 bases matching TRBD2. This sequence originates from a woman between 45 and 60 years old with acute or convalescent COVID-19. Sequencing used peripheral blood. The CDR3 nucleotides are TGTGCCAGCAGTTCCCGACTAGCGGGAGGGACAGATACGCAGTATTTT. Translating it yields CASSSRLAGGTDTQYF.